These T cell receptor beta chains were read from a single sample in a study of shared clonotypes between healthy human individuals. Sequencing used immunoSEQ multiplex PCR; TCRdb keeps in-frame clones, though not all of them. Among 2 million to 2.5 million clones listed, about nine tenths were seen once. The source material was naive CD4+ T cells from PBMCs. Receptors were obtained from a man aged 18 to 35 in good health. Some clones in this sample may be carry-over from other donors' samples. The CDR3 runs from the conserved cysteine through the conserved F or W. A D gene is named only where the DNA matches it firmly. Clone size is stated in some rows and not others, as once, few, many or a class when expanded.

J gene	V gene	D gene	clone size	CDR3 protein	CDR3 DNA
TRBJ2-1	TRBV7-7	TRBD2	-	CASSSMTGGLHEQFF	TGTGCCAGCAGCAGCATGACGGGAGGGCTCCATGAGCAGTTCTTC
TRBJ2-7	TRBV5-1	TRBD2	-	CASSLGLAAGFEQYF	TGCGCCAGCAGCTTGGGACTAGCGGCCGGATTCGAGCAGTACTTC
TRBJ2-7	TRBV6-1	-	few	CASSERQGIYEQYF	TGTGCCAGCAGTGAACGGCAGGGGATCTACGAGCAGTACTTC
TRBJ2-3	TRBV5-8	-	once	CASSLVAGSPTDTQYF	TGTGCCAGCAGCTTGGTCGCGGGATCCCCCACGGATACGCAGTATTTT
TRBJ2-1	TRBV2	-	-	CASRFQGQYNEQFF	TGTGCCAGCAGGTTCCAGGGACAATACAATGAGCAGTTCTTC
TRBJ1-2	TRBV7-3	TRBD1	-	CASSPKGGQGGYGYTF	TGTGCCAGCAGCCCAAAGGGGGGACAGGGAGGGTATGGCTACACCTTC
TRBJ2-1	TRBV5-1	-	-	CASSLGPSAYNEQFF	TGCGCCAGCAGCTTGGGGCCTAGTGCGTACAATGAGCAGTTCTTC
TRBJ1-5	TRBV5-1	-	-	CASSEGNSNQPQHF	TGCGCCAGCAGCGAGGGGAATAGCAATCAGCCCCAGCATTTT
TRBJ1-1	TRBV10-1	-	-	CASSTLGATEAFF	TGCGCCAGCAGTACCCTGGGGGCCACTGAAGCTTTCTTT
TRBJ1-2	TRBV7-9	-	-	CASSSNLRSLISNYGYTF	TGTGCCAGCAGCTCTAACCTAAGAAGCCTTATCTCTAACTATGGCTACACCTTC
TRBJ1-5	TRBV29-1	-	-	CSVVGQGNQPQHF	TGCAGCGTTGTGGGGCAGGGCAATCAGCCCCAGCATTTT
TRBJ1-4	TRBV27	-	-	CASCRGDAGNEKLFF	TGTGCCAGTTGCCGAGGGGACGCCGGTAATGAAAAACTGTTTTTT
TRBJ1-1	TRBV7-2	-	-	CASSFTNTEAFF	TGTGCCAGCAGCTTTACGAACACTGAAGCTTTCTTT
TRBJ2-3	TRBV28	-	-	CASSRLVKLLVLSTDTQYF	TGTGCCAGCAGCCGATTGGTCAAACTACTAGTCCTGAGCACAGATACGCAGTATTTT
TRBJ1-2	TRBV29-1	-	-	CSAVPQQGRGYTF	TGCAGCGCTGTCCCGCAACAGGGCCGAGGCTACACCTTC
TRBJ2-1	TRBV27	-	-	CASSRQAPYNEQFF	TGTGCCAGCAGCCGACAGGCACCCTACAATGAGCAGTTCTTC
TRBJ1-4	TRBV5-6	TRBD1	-	CASSVTGAGEKLFF	TGTGCCAGCAGTGTGACAGGGGCGGGTGAAAAACTGTTTTTT
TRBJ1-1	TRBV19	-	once	CASSIDRLTEAFF	TGTGCCAGTAGTATAGATCGGCTCACTGAAGCTTTCTTT
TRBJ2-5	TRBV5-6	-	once	CASSLGGTQYF	TGTGCCAGCAGCTTGGGGGGGACCCAGTACTTC
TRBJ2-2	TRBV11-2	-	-	CASSSRQVPKNTGELFF	TGTGCCAGCAGCTCCAGACAGGTCCCTAAGAACACCGGGGAGCTGTTTTTT
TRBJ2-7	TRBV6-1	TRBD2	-	CASTAGTSISYEQYF	TGTGCCAGCACCGCCGGGACTAGCATCTCCTACGAGCAGTACTTC
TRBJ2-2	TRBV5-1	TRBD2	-	CASRGDLVNTGELFF	TGCGCCAGTCGGGGGGACTTGGTAAACACCGGGGAGCTGTTTTTT
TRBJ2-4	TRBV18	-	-	CASSPAGQDDIQYF	TGTGCCAGCTCACCAGCGGGCCAGGATGACATTCAGTACTTC
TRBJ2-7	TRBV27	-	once	CASSLRWGPADEEQYF	TGTGCCAGCAGTTTAAGATGGGGGCCGGCTGATGAGGAGCAGTACTTC
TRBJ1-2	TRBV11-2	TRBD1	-	CASSYDRVFRGYTF	TGTGCCAGCAGCTACGACAGGGTTTTCCGGGGCTACACCTTC
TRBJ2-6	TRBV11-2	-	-	CASSNPPGGSSGANVLTF	TGTGCCAGCAGCAATCCCCCCGGCGGCAGCTCTGGGGCCAACGTCCTGACTTTC
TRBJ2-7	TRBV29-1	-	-	CSVDPTETGERQYF	TGCAGCGTTGACCCCACCGAGACAGGTGAAAGGCAGTACTTC
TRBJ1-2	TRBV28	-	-	CASSVQNNYGYTF	TGTGCCAGCAGTGTCCAGAATAACTATGGCTACACCTTC
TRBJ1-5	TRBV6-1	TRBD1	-	CASRRGQAINQPQHF	TGTGCCAGCAGGAGAGGACAGGCGATTAATCAGCCCCAGCATTTT
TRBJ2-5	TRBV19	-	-	CASSMFGLAARRSQETQYF	TGTGCCAGTAGTATGTTCGGCTTGGCGGCGAGAAGGTCACAAGAGACCCAGTACTTC
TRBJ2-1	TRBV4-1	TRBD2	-	CASSQLAGEQFF	TGCGCCAGCAGCCAGCTAGCGGGAGAGCAGTTCTTC
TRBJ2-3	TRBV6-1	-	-	CASSGAGAGADTQYF	TGTGCCAGCAGTGGGGCTGGGGCCGGAGCAGATACGCAGTATTTT
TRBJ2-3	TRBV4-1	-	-	CASSPWRHSESSTDTQYF	TGCGCCAGCAGCCCATGGCGGCACTCAGAGTCTAGCACAGATACGCAGTATTTT
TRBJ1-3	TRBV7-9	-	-	CASSLPWANTIYF	TGTGCCAGCAGCTTACCCTGGGCGAACACCATATATTTT
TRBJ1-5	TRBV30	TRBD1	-	CAWGLQGAVQPQHF	TGTGCCTGGGGACTCCAGGGGGCGGTTCAGCCCCAGCATTTT
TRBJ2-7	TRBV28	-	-	CASTIGTVHSSYEQYF	TGTGCCAGCACCATAGGGACGGTACATAGCTCCTACGAGCAGTACTTC
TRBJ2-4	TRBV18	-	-	CASSPGVAAKNIQYF	TGTGCCAGCTCACCAGGGGTGGCTGCCAAAAACATTCAGTACTTC
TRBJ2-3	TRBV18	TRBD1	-	CASSPGRQGPLDTQYF	TGTGCCAGCTCACCAGGTAGACAGGGTCCTTTAGATACGCAGTATTTT
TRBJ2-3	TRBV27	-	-	CASTSLPRGGTDTQYF	TGTGCCAGCACGTCCCTACCTAGGGGTGGCACAGATACGCAGTATTTT
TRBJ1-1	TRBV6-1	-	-	CASSLERGDTEAFF	TGTGCCAGCAGTTTGGAGAGGGGGGACACTGAAGCTTTCTTT
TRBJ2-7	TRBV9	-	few	CASSVAPGSSYEQYF	TGTGCCAGCAGCGTAGCCCCTGGGAGCTCCTACGAGCAGTACTTC
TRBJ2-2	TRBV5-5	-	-	CASSRDPAGELFF	TGTGCCAGCAGCCGGGACCCCGCCGGGGAGCTGTTTTTT
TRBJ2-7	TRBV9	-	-	CASSVGAAGYEQYF	TGTGCCAGCAGCGTAGGGGCAGCCGGCTACGAGCAGTACTTC
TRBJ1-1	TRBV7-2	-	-	CASSLAVRAAEGAFF	TGTGCCAGCAGCTTAGCTGTGCGGGCCGCGGAGGGGGCTTTCTTT
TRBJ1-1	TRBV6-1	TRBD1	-	CASSETGTGGHTEAFF	TGTGCCAGCAGTGAAACCGGGACAGGGGGCCATACTGAAGCTTTCTTT
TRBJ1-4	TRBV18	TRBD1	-	CASSQTGKDEKLFF	TGTGCCAGCTCGCAGACAGGGAAGGACGAAAAACTGTTTTTT
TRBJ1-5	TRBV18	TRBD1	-	CASSPMITGVGQPQHF	TGTGCCAGCTCACCTATGATCACAGGGGTAGGCCAGCCCCAGCATTTT
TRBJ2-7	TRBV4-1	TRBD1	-	CASSLRDSPYEQYF	TGCGCCAGCAGCCTTAGGGACAGTCCCTACGAGCAGTACTTC
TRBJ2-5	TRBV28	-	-	CASSFVRRLETQYF	TGTGCCAGCAGTTTTGTCCGGAGGTTAGAGACCCAGTACTTC
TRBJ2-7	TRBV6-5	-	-	CASSYGQTYEQYF	TGTGCCAGCAGTTACGGTCAGACCTACGAGCAGTACTTC
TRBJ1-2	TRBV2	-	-	CASSFTQGGGYTF	TGTGCCAGCAGTTTTACACAGGGTGGTGGCTACACCTTC
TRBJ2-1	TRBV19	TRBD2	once	CASSYREGLDEQFF	TGTGCCAGTAGCTATCGGGAGGGGCTCGATGAGCAGTTCTTC
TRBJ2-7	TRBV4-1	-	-	CASSLADSLSYEQYF	TGCGCCAGCAGCCTCGCGGACTCACTATCCTACGAGCAGTACTTC
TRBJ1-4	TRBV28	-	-	CASSLLVEKLFF	TGTGCCAGCAGTTTATTGGTTGAAAAACTGTTTTTT
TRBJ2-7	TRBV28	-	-	CASSLAPGYGVQYF	TGTGCCAGCAGTCTTGCCCCCGGATACGGAGTGCAGTACTTC
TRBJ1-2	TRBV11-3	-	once	CASSLAPGDPGGYTF	TGTGCCAGCAGCTTAGCCCCCGGGGACCCCGGGGGCTACACCTTC
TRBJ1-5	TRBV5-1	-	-	CASSSGSMGDQPQHF	TGCGCCAGCAGCTCCGGGTCTATGGGGGATCAGCCCCAGCATTTT
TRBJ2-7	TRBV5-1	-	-	CASSGVLYEQYF	TGCGCCAGCAGCGGCGTCTTATACGAGCAGTACTTC
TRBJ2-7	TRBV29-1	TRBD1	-	CSVDGTGGSSYEQYF	TGCAGCGTGGACGGGACAGGGGGCTCCTCCTACGAGCAGTACTTC
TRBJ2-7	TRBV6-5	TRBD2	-	CASSYRREDYEQYF	TGTGCCAGCAGTTACAGGCGGGAGGACTACGAGCAGTACTTC